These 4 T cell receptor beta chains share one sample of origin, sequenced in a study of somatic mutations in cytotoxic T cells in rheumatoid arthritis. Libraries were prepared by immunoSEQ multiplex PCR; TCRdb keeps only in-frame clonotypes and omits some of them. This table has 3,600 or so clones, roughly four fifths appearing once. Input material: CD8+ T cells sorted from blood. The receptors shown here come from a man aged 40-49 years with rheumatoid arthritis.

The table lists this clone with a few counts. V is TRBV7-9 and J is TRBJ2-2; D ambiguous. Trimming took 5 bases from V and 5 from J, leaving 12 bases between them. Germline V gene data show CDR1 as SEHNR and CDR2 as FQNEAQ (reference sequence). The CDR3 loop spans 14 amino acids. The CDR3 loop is CASSPILGTGELFF. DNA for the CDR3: TGTGCCAGCAGCCCCATTCTCGGGACCGGGGAGCTGTTTTTT.

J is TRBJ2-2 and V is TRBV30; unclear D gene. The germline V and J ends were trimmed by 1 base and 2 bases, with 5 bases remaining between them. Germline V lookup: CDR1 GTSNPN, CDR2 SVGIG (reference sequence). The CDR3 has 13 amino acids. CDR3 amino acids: CAWSGQNTGELFF. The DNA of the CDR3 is TGTGCCTGGAGTGGGCAAAACACCGGGGAGCTGTTTTTT.

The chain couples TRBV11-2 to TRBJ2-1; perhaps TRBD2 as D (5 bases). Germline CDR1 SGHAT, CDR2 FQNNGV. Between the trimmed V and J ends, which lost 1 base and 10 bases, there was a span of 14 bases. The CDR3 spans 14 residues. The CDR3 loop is CASSLGTGGREQFF. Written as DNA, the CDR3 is TGTGCCAGCAGCTTAGGGACCGGAGGTCGCGAGCAGTTCTTC.

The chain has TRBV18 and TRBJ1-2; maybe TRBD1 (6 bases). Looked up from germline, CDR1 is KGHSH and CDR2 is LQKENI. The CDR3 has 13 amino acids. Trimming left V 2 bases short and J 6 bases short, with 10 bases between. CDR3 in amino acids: CASSPDWGHGYTF. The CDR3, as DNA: TGTGCCAGCTCACCAGATTGGGGGCATGGCTACACCTTC.